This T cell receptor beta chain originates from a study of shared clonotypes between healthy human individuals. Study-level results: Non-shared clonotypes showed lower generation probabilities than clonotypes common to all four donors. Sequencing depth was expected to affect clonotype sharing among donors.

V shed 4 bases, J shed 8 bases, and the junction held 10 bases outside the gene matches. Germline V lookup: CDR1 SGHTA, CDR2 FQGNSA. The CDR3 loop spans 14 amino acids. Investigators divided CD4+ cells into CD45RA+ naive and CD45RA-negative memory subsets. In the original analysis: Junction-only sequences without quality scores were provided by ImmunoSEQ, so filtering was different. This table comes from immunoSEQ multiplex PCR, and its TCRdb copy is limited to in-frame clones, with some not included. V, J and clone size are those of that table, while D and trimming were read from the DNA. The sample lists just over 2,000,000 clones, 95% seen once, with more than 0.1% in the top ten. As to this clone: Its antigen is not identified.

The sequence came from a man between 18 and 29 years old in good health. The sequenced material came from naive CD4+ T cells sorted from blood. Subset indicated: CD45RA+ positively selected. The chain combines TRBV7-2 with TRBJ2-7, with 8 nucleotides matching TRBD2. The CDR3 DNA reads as TGTGCCAGCAGCTCCCCAGCGGCGGGAGGAAAGCAGTACTTC. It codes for CASSSPAAGGKQYF.